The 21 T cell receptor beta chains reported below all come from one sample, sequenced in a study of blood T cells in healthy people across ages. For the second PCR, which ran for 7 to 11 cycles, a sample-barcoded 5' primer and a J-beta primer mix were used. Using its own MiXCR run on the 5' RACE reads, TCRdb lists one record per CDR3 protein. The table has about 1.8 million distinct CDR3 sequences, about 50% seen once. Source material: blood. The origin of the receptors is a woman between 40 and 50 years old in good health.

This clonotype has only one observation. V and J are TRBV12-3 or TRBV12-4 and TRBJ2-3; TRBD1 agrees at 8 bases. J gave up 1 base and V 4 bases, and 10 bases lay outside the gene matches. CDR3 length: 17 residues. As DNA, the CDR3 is TGTGCCAGCAGTTCGCCGTCAGGGGGCCGGGGCACAGATACGCAGTATTTT. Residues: CASSSPSGGRGTDTQYF.

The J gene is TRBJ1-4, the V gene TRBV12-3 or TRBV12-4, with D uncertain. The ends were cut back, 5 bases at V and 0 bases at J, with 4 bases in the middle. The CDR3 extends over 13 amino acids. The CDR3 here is CASSITTNEKLFF. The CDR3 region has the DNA TGTGCCAGCAGTATCACAACTAATGAAAAACTGTTTTTT.

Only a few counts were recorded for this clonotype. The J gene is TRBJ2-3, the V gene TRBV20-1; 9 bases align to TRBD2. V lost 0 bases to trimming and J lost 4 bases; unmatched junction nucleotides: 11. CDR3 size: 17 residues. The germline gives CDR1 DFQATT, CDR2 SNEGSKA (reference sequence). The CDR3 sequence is CSARDGGGAKFPDTQYF. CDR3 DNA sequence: TGCAGTGCTAGAGATGGCGGGGGGGCCAAATTCCCAGATACGCAGTATTTT.

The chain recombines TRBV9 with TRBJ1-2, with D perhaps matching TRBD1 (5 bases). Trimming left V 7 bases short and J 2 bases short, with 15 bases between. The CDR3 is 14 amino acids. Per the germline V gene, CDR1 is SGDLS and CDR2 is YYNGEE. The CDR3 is CASDEGRENYGYTF. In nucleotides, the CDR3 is TGTGCCAGCGACGAGGGCAGGGAAAACTATGGCTACACCTTC. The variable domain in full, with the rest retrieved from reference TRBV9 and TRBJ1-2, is DSGVTQTPKHLITATGQRVTLRCSPRSGDLSVYWYQQSLDQGLQFLIQYYNGEERAKGNILERFSAQQFPDLHSELNLSSLELGDSALYFCASDEGRENYGYTFGSGTRLTVV.

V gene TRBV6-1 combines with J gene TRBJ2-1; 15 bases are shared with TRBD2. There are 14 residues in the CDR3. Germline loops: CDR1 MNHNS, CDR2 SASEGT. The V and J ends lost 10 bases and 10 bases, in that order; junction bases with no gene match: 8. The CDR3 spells CATQGLAGGGEQFF. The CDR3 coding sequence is TGTGCCACCCAGGGACTAGCGGGGGGCGGGGAGCAGTTCTTC.

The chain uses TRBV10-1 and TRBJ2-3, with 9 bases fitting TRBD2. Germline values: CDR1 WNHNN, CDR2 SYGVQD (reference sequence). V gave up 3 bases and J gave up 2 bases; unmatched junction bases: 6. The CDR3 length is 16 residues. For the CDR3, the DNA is TGCGCCAGCAGTGAAATAGCGGGGGCCAACACAGATACGCAGTATTTT. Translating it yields CASSEIAGANTDTQYF.

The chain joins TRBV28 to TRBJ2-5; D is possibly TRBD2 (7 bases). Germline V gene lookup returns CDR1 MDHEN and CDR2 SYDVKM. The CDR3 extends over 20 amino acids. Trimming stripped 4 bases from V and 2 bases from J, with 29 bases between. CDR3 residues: CASSSWTVAGSDLLQETQYF. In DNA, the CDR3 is TGTGCCAGCAGTTCTTGGACAGTAGCGGGCTCAGACTTGTTACAAGAGACCCAGTACTTC.

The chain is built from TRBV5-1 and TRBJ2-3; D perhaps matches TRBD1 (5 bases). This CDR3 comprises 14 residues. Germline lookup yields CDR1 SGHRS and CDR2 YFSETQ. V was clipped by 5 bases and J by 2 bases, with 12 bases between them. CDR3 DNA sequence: TGCGCCAGCAGAAGTACGACAGACACAGATACGCAGTATTTT. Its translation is CASRSTTDTDTQYF.

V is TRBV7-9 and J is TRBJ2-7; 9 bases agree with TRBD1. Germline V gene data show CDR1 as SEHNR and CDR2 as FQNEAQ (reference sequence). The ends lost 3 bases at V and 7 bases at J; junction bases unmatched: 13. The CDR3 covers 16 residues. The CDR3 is CASSFRTGAGNNEQYF. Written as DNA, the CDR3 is TGTGCCAGCAGCTTCCGGACAGGGGCTGGGAACAATGAGCAGTACTTC.

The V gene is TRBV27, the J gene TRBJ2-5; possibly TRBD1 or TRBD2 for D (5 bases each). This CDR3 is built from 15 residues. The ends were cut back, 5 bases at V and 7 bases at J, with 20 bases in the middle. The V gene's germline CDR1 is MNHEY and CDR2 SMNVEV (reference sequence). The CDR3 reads CASSKPGSGLGTQYF. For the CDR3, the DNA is TGTGCCAGCAGTAAGCCCGGGTCGGGGCTGGGGACCCAGTACTTC.

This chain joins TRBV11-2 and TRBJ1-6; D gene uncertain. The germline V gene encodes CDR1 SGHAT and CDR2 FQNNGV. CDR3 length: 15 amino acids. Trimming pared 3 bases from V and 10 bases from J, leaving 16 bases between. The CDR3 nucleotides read TGTGCCAGCAGCTTTAACCGAGCGGTCGGATCACCCCTCCACTTT. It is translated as CASSFNRAVGSPLHF.

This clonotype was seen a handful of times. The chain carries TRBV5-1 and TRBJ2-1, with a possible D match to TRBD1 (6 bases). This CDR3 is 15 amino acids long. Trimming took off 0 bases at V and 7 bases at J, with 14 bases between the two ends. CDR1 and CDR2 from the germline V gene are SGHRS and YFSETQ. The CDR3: CASSLVGDKSNEQFF. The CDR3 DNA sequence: TGCGCCAGCAGCTTGGTCGGGGACAAGTCTAATGAGCAGTTCTTC.

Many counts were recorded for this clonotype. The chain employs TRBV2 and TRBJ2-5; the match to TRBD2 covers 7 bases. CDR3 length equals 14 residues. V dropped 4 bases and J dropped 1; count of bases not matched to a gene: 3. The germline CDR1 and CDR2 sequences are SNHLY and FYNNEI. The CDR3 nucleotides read TGTGCCAGCAGTGCGACTAGCACCCAAGAGACCCAGTACTTC. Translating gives CASSATSTQETQYF.

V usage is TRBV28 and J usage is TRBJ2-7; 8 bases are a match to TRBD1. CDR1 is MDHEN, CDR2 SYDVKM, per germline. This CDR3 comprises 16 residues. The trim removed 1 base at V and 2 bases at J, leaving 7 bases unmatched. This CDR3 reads CASSLFRQGIPYEQYF. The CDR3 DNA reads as TGTGCCAGCAGTTTATTTCGACAGGGGATCCCCTACGAGCAGTACTTC.

The CDR3 sequence: CASSVNGDNEQFF. The DNA of the CDR3 is TGTGCCAGCAGCGTAAACGGGGACAATGAGCAGTTCTTC. The rearrangement links TRBV9 to TRBJ2-1, with a possible D match to TRBD2 (5 bases). V lost 1 base and J lost 5, with 7 bases in between. Germline CDR1 SGDLS, CDR2 YYNGEE. This CDR3 spans 13 amino acids.

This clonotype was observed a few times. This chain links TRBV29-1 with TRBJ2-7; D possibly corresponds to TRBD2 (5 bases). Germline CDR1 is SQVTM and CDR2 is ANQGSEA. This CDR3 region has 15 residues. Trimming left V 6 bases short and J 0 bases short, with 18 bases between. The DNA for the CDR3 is TGCAGCGTGAAACCGAGCGGTACAAGCTCCTACGAGCAGTACTTC. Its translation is CSVKPSGTSSYEQYF.

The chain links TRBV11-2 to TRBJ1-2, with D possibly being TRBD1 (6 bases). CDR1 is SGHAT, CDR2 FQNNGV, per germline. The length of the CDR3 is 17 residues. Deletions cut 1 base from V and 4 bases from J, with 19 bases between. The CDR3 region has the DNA TGTGCCAGCAGCTTAGGGCCAGGGGAATTTACCTCCTATGGCTACACCTTC. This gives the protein CASSLGPGEFTSYGYTF. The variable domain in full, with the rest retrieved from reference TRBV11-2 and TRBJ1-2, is EAGVAQSPRYKIIEKRQSVAFWCNPISGHATLYWYQQILGQGPKLLIQFQNNGVVDDSQLPKDRFSAERLKGVDSTLKIQPAKLEDSAVYLCASSLGPGEFTSYGYTFGSGTRLTVV.

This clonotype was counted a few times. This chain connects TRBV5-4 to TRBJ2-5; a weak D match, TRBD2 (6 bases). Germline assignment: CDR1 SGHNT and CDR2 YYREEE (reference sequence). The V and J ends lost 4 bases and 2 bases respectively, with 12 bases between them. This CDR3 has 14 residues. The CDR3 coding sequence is TGTGCCAGCAGCCGAAAGGGACTTCAAGAGACCCAGTACTTC. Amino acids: CASSRKGLQETQYF.

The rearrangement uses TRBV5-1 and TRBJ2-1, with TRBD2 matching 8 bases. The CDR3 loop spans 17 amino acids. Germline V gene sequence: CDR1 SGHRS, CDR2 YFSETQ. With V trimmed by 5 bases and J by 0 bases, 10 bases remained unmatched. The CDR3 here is CASRGGGLPSSYNEQFF. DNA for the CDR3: TGCGCCAGCAGGGGCGGGGGGCTACCGAGCTCCTACAATGAGCAGTTCTTC.

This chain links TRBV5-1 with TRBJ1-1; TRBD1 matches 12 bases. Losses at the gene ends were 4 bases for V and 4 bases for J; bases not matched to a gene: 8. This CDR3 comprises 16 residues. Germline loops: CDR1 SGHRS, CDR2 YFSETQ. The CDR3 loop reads CASSAGTGGAGTEAFF. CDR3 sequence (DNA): TGCGCCAGCAGCGCGGGGACAGGGGGCGCCGGCACTGAAGCTTTCTTT. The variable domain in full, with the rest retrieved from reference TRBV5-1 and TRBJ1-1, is KAGVTQTPRYLIKTRGQQVTLSCSPISGHRSVSWYQQTPGQGLQFLFEYFSETQRNKGNFPGRFSGRQFSNSRSEMNVSTLELGDSALYLCASSAGTGGAGTEAFFGQGTRLTVV.

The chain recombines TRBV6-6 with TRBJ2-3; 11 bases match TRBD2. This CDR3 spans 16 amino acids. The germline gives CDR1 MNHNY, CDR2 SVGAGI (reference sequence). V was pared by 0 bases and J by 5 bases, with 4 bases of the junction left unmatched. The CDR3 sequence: CASSYSLAGVGDTQYF. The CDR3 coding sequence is TGTGCCAGCAGTTACTCACTAGCGGGGGTGGGAGATACGCAGTATTTT.